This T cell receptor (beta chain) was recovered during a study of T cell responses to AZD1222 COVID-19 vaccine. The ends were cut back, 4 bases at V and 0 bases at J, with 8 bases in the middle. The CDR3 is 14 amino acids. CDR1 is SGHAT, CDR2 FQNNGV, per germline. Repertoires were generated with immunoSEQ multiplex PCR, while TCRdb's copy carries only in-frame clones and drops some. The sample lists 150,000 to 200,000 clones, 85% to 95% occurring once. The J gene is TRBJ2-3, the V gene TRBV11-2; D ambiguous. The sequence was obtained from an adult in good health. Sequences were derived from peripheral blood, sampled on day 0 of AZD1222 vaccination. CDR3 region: CASSYITSTDTQYF. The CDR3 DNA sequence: TGTGCCAGCAGCTACATTACTAGCACAGATACGCAGTATTTT.